This TCR beta chain was identified in a study of cytomegalovirus exposure and HLA in healthy donors. Clones were sequenced by immunoSEQ multiplex PCR, and TCRdb holds only the in-frame ones, with some missing. The table includes 60,000 to 65,000 clones, roughly 95% detected once. Study-level findings and limits: Cytomegalovirus association was assigned to about 150 TCR beta chains. Confirmation was obtained in vitro that a few CMV-associated chains are specific for CMV antigens. High specificity and sensitivity for cytomegalovirus status were reported for the classifier.

Looked up from germline, CDR1 is SQVTM and CDR2 is ANQGSEA. The CDR3 spans 15 residues. V was cut by 4 bases and J by 2 bases, with 17 bases left in between. As regards this clone: Its target is not known.

Sequenced sample: PBMCs. This TCR was sampled from a woman aged 18 to 35 in good health and CMV-seronegative. V is TRBV29-1 and J is TRBJ2-5, with a possible D match to TRBD1 (5 bases). CDR3 bases: TGCAGCGTTGCAGGGAACGTCCTAAATCAAGAGACCCAGTACTTC. It specifies CSVAGNVLNQETQYF. The entire variable domain, with the rest obtained from reference TRBV29-1 and TRBJ2-5, is as follows: SAVISQKPSRDICQRGTSLTIQCQVDSQVTMMFWYRQQPGQSLTLIATANQGSEATYESGFVIDKFPISRPNLTFSTLTVSNMSPEDSSIYLCSVAGNVLNQETQYFGPGTRLLVL.